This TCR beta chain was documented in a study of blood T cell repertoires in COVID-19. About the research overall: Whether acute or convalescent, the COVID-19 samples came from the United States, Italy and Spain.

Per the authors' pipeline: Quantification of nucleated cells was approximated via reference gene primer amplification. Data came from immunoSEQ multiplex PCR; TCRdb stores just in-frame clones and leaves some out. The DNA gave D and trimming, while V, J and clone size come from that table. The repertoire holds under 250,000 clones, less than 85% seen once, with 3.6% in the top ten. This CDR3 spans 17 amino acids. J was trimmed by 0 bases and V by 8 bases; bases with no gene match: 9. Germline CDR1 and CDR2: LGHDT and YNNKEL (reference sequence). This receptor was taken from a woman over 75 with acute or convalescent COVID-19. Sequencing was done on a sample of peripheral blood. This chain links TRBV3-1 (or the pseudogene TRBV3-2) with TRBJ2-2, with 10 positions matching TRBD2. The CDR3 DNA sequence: TGTGCCAGCCGTCGGCTAGCGGGGGACCCGAACACCGGGGAGCTGTTTTTT. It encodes CASRRLAGDPNTGELFF.